The next 2 T cell receptor beta chains were all read from a single sample in a study of T cells in Graves' hyperthyroidism and ophthalmopathy. RNA transcripts served as the template for amplifying TCR beta CDR3 regions. Researchers ran a first-round RT-PCR on the TCR CDR3 using the HTBI primer set. TCRdb used MiXCR to reprocess the multiplex PCR reads, holding one entry per CDR3 protein. The sample lists around 520,000 distinct CDR3 sequences; approximately 24% were seen once. The sample taken for sequencing was blood. The receptors come from a woman in her twenties or thirties with Graves' ophthalmopathy.

This chain joins TRBV28 and TRBJ1-5; a weak D match, TRBD1 (5 bases). The germline gives CDR1 MDHEN, CDR2 SYDVKM. The V end lost 3 bases, the J end lost 7 bases, and 16 bases lay between the germline ends. This CDR3 spans 15 amino acids. The CDR3 is CASSFYDRGRQPQHF. CDR3 DNA sequence: TGTGCCAGCAGTTTCTACGACAGAGGAAGGCAGCCCCAGCATTTT.

This clonotype was observed at least ten times. The chain employs TRBV11-3 and TRBJ2-5, with a tentative D call TRBD2 (5 bases). The V gene's germline CDR1 is SGHNT and CDR2 YENEEA. Trimming removed 5 bases at V and 5 bases at J, with 15 bases between. This CDR3 has 14 residues. The CDR3 loop reads CASSLRDRLETQYF. The DNA of the CDR3 is TGTGCCAGCAGCCTCCGGGATCGGCTTGAGACCCAGTACTTC.